This entry describes one TCR beta chain. Its antigen is currently unknown. V lost 5 bases and J lost 7; bases outside the gene matches: 6. CDR1 SGHVS and CDR2 FQNEAQ come from the germline V gene. The CDR3 spans 14 residues. This entry belongs to a study of STAT5B mutations in CD4+ large granular lymphocyte leukemia. Study conclusions and caveats: CD4-sorted patient repertoires seemed more clonal than healthy CD4+ repertoires.

Using immunoSEQ multiplex PCR, the repertoire was profiled, and TCRdb retains in-frame clones only, with some absent. Among tens of thousands of clones listed, approximately 70% were seen once. This chain uses TRBV7-8 with TRBJ1-5; 9 bases match TRBD1. Sequenced input: CD4+ T cells from blood buffy coats. The sequence derives from a human donor in good health. The CDR3: CASSRTGVGQPQHF. In DNA, the CDR3 is TGTGCCAGCAGCCGGACAGGGGTGGGCCAGCCCCAGCATTTT.